Below are 17 T cell receptor beta chains sequenced from a single sample in a study of blood T cell repertoires in COVID-19. Sequencing was performed with immunoSEQ multiplex PCR; in TCRdb, only in-frame clones are kept and a portion is missing. The sample has under 200,000 clones; 88% are singletons. Sample: peripheral blood. The receptors were sampled from a man in his forties with active or convalescent COVID-19.

This sequence joins TRBV7-2 and TRBJ1-2; D not certain. This CDR3 comprises 12 residues. The germline gives CDR1 SGHTA, CDR2 FQGNSA. Trimming removed 5 bases from V and 1 base from J, with 5 bases in between. The CDR3 here is CASSVSNYGYTF. The CDR3 nucleotides read TGTGCCAGCAGCGTTAGTAACTATGGCTACACCTTC.

The V call is TRBV27, the J call TRBJ1-5; a weak D match, TRBD1 (5 bases). The germline V gene encodes CDR1 MNHEY and CDR2 SMNVEV (reference sequence). V gave up 7 bases and J gave up 3 bases, with 10 bases separating them. The CDR3 sequence is 13 residues long. As DNA, the CDR3 is TGTGCCAGCACTGACAGATTCAATCAGCCCCAGCATTTT. Translated: CASTDRFNQPQHF.

As regards this clone: The junction shows a germline mismatch at one end, possibly a read error. This chain connects TRBV4-3 to TRBJ2-1, with no clear D. There are 13 residues in the CDR3. Germline V gene sequence: CDR1 LGHNA, CDR2 YSLEER. CDR3 DNA: TGCGCCAGCAGCCAAGATACGCACAACGAGCAGTTCTTC. Translated: CASSQDTHNEQFF.

J is TRBJ1-5 and V is TRBV19; 10 nucleotides match TRBD1. V lost 6 bases to trimming and J lost 3 bases; unmatched junction nucleotides: 11. Germline V gene lookup returns CDR1 LNHDA and CDR2 SQIVND (reference sequence). This CDR3 has 17 amino acids. CDR3: CASSVTRDRGTNQPQHF. The CDR3 DNA sequence: TGTGCCAGTAGCGTAACGCGGGACAGGGGTACCAATCAGCCCCAGCATTTT.

The J gene is TRBJ2-7, the V gene TRBV2, with D possibly matching TRBD1 (5 bases). Between the trimmed V and J ends, which lost 2 bases and 5 bases, there was a span of 16 bases. Germline V gives CDR1 SNHLY, CDR2 FYNNEI. The CDR3 extends over 15 amino acids. CDR3 in DNA: TGTGCCAGCAGTGAAAGACAGCTCTTTGGAAACGAGCAGTACTTC. Its protein is CASSERQLFGNEQYF.

The rearrangement links TRBV19 to TRBJ1-5, with 10 bases lining up with TRBD1. The CDR3 runs to 17 residues. The junction had 10 bases not matched to a gene; V was cut back by 6 bases and J by 2 bases. Germline CDR1 reads LNHDA; CDR2 reads SQIVND (reference sequence). The CDR3: CASSRGQGLSGNQPQHF. The DNA of the CDR3 is TGTGCCAGTAGCCGGGGACAGGGGTTGTCGGGCAATCAGCCCCAGCATTTT.

The J gene is TRBJ2-1, the V gene TRBV5-1, with 8 positions matching TRBD2. J lost 0 bases, V lost 4 bases, and 9 bases had no gene match. CDR3 length equals 17 residues. Germline assignment: CDR1 SGHRS and CDR2 YFSETQ. As DNA, the CDR3 is TGCGCCAGCAGCCGCCAAACTAGCGGAGGCTCCTACAATGAGCAGTTCTTC. Translating it yields CASSRQTSGGSYNEQFF.

The chain recombines TRBV18 with TRBJ2-7, with TRBD1 matching over 11 bases. The germline gives CDR1 KGHSH, CDR2 LQKENI. The length of the CDR3 is 17 residues. V gave up 3 bases and J gave up 1 base; unmatched junction bases: 8. CDR3 sequence (DNA): TGTGCCAGCTCACCTAATACCGGGACAGGGGGGTCCTACGAGCAGTACTTC. As protein: CASSPNTGTGGSYEQYF. Filled out from reference TRBV18 and TRBJ2-7, the complete variable domain reads NAGVMQNPRHLVRRRGQEARLRCSPMKGHSHVYWYRQLPEEGLKFMVYLQKENIIDESGMPKERFSAEFPKEGPSILRIQQVVRGDSAAYFCASSPNTGTGGSYEQYFGPGTRLTVT.

This chain joins TRBV19 and TRBJ1-1, with a weak D call TRBD1 (5 bases). The germline V gene has CDR1 LNHDA and CDR2 SQIVND (reference sequence). The germline V and J ends were trimmed by 6 bases and 1 base, with 15 bases remaining between them. The CDR3 consists of 15 residues. The CDR3 DNA is TGTGCCAGTAGCTGGGGCCACCCAGGGAACACTGAAGCTTTCTTT. Amino acid sequence: CASSWGHPGNTEAFF.

CDR3 DNA sequence: TGCGCCAGCAGCCAAGGAGGCGGGGAGAGGGCCGGGGAGCTGTTTTTT. This gives the protein CASSQGGGERAGELFF. The V call is TRBV4-1, the J call TRBJ2-2, with a tentative D call TRBD2 (6 bases). Trimming took off 1 base at V and 6 bases at J, with 15 bases between the two ends. The CDR3 is made up of 16 amino acids. Germline lookup yields CDR1 MGHRA and CDR2 YSYEKL.

J is TRBJ1-1 and V is TRBV2; 7 bases are a match to TRBD1. There are 13 residues in the CDR3. Trimming at V came to 7 bases and at J to 0 bases, leaving 2 bases not matched to a gene. Germline CDR1 reads SNHLY; CDR2 reads FYNNEI. The CDR3 sequence: CASKGQVNTEAFF. Here the CDR3 DNA reads TGTGCCAGCAAAGGACAGGTGAACACTGAAGCTTTCTTT.

The gene calls are TRBV7-2 and TRBJ2-5; D gene ambiguous. The CDR3 has 13 residues. Trimming took off 3 bases at V and 5 bases at J, with 10 bases between the two ends. Germline V lookup: CDR1 SGHTA, CDR2 FQGNSA. This chain's CDR3 is CASSFGHGETQYF. CDR3 DNA sequence: TGTGCCAGCAGCTTCGGCCACGGGGAGACCCAGTACTTC.

The rearrangement uses TRBV2 and TRBJ2-2; D unresolved. There are 15 residues in the CDR3. Germline-derived CDR1 and CDR2 are SNHLY and FYNNEI. The V end lost 10 bases, the J end lost 1 base, and 16 bases lay between the germline ends. The CDR3 is CATKQLVVNTGELFF. The CDR3 DNA reads TGTGCCACCAAACAGCTGGTGGTGAACACCGGGGAGCTGTTTTTT.

Only one count was recorded for this clone. The chain joins TRBV19 to TRBJ2-2, with D maybe TRBD2 (5 bases). Germline V gene sequence: CDR1 LNHDA, CDR2 SQIVND (reference sequence). The CDR3 sequence is 14 residues long. V was trimmed by 10 bases and J by 1 base, leaving 13 bases between them. CDR3 region: CATGGQLNTGELFF. The CDR3 nucleotides are TGTGCCACCGGCGGGCAGCTGAACACCGGGGAGCTGTTTTTT. The variable domain in full, with the rest retrieved from reference TRBV19 and TRBJ2-2, is DGGITQSPKYLFRKEGQNVTLSCEQNLNHDAMYWYRQDPGQGLRLIYYSQIVNDFQKGDIAEGYSVSREKKESFPLTVTSAQKNPTAFYLCATGGQLNTGELFFGEGSRLTVL.

V and J are TRBV27 and TRBJ1-2, with D maybe TRBD1 (5 bases). Germline V gene lookup returns CDR1 MNHEY and CDR2 SMNVEV (reference sequence). This CDR3 is built from 15 residues. V lost 5 bases, J lost 6 bases, and 19 bases lay in between. In nucleotides, the CDR3 is TGTGCCAGCAGTGCCCGGACATTACCGTCTAATGGCTACACCTTC. Its protein product is CASSARTLPSNGYTF.

This clone was recorded once. The chain couples TRBV7-9 to TRBJ1-3; D not certain. V was shortened by 5 bases and J by 0 bases, with 11 bases between the two germline ends. In germline, CDR1 is SEHNR, CDR2 FQNEAQ (reference sequence). The CDR3 runs to 15 residues. The CDR3 here is CASSEETFSGNTIYF. The CDR3 DNA follows: TGTGCCAGCAGCGAGGAGACCTTCTCTGGAAACACCATATATTTT.

This sequence joins TRBV27 and TRBJ2-2; 13 bases are a match to TRBD2. V lost 2 bases, J lost 4 bases, and 1 base stayed unmatched. The CDR3 is 16 amino acids. The germline V gene has CDR1 MNHEY and CDR2 SMNVEV (reference sequence). CDR3 DNA sequence: TGTGCCAGCAGTTTAAGGACTAGCGGGAGCACCGGGGAGCTGTTTTTT. Amino acids: CASSLRTSGSTGELFF.